These 5 T cell receptor beta chains were all obtained from the same sample, sequenced in a study of blood T cell repertoires in COVID-19. Here immunoSEQ multiplex PCR was the method, and the copy in TCRdb shows in-frame clones only, minus some. The sample includes about 120,000 clones, approximately 89% of them seen just once. Material: peripheral blood. These receptors all stem from a man aged 50 to 59 with acute or convalescent COVID-19.

This chain connects TRBV10-3 to TRBJ1-1, with 8 nucleotides matching TRBD1. The CDR3 has 13 residues. CDR1 ENHRY and CDR2 SYGVKD come from the germline V gene. The trim removed 6 bases at V and 1 base at J, leaving 1 base unmatched. The CDR3 sequence: CAIRGQANTEAFF. The CDR3 bases are TGTGCCATCAGGGGACAGGCGAACACTGAAGCTTTCTTT.

The V call is TRBV6-2 or TRBV6-3, the J call TRBJ1-2; 7 nucleotides agree with TRBD1. V lost 2 bases, J lost 2 bases, and 11 bases stayed unmatched. The CDR3 has 17 amino acids. Germline CDR1 reads MNHEY; CDR2 reads SVGEGT. The CDR3 reads CASSYIRGQLRNYGYTF. In DNA, the CDR3 is TGTGCCAGCAGTTACATTAGGGGGCAGCTGCGCAACTATGGCTACACCTTC.

The rearrangement links TRBV11-2 to TRBJ1-4, with D unclear. Germline-derived CDR1 and CDR2 are SGHAT and FQNNGV. There are 16 residues in the CDR3. V was trimmed by 5 bases and J by 3 bases, leaving 16 bases between them. CDR3 sequence (DNA): TGTGCCAGCAGCCAACTTCCGAGGGCGCCTAATGAAAAACTGTTTTTT. The encoded protein is CASSQLPRAPNEKLFF.

CDR3 residues: CASSPDTGGETQYF. CDR3 nucleotides: TGTGCCAGCAGTCCGGACACAGGGGGGGAGACCCAGTACTTC. The rearrangement links TRBV3-1 (or the pseudogene TRBV3-2) to TRBJ2-5; 8 nucleotides match TRBD1. The CDR3 runs 14 residues. Germline lookup yields CDR1 LGHDT and CDR2 YNNKEL (reference sequence). The ends lost 6 bases at V and 5 bases at J; junction bases unmatched: 8.

The rearrangement links TRBV10-2 to TRBJ1-6; 9 positions match TRBD1. The ends lost 5 bases at V and 10 bases at J; junction bases unmatched: 3. Germline-derived CDR1 and CDR2 are WSHSY and SAAADI. This CDR3 region has 13 residues. CDR3 amino acids: CASSWDRDSPLHF. In DNA, the CDR3 is TGCGCCAGCAGTTGGGACAGGGACTCACCCCTCCACTTT.